The entry below gives a single T cell receptor (beta chain) sequence along with its context. Its target is unknown. The record originates from a study of Tregs in tolerant kidney transplant recipients. Study-wide findings and caveats: This study did not directly address biological reproducibility. Changing PCR primers prevented nucleotide comparison between some patients' samples.

Generated by immunoSEQ multiplex PCR, the TCRdb table keeps only in-frame clones and is missing some. The sample shows 70,000 to 95,000 clones, approximately 89% of them seen only once. Thawed PBMCs were FACS-sorted into unstimulated CD4+CD25+CD127- regulatory T cells, CD4+CD25- non-regulatory cells, CD4 and CD8 cells. With V trimmed by 5 bases and J by 3 bases, 4 bases remained unmatched. The CDR3 runs to 13 residues. Germline lookup yields CDR1 SGHTA and CDR2 FQGNSA. The sequence was collected from a human donor who received a combined kidney and bone marrow transplant. Specimen: Tregs from blood, collected before the transplant. The rearrangement joins TRBV7-2 to TRBJ2-7, with 7 bases matching TRBD2. This CDR3 reads CASSPTGGYEQYF. In nucleotides, the CDR3 is TGTGCCAGCAGCCCCACGGGGGGCTACGAGCAGTACTTC.